Listed below are T cell receptor beta chains from one sample, sequenced in a study of patients and donors after allogeneic stem cell transplantation. TCRdb re-called the RT-PCR reads with MiXCR, one entry per CDR3 protein. The sample shows approximately 160,000 distinct CDR3 sequences, 30% of them seen only once. Sequencing used blood, either unsorted or a sorted T cell fraction (not recorded which). The receptor set was obtained from a human donor who was either an allogeneic HSCT recipient or a stem cell or donor lymphocyte infusion donor (not recorded which). It is not recorded whose cells these are; they may come from a transplant donor. Each CDR3 is given with its conserved first and last residue. D genes are given only for firm matches. The listing skips clone size in some rows; elsewhere it reads once, few, many or a size class.

j_call: TRBJ2-3; clone_size: NA; d_call: TRBD2; v_call: TRBV5-5; cdr3_nt: TGTGCCAGCAGCGGGGGACTAGCGGGCTCAGATACGCAGTATTTT; cdr3_aa: CASSGGLAGSDTQYF
j_call: TRBJ1-5; clone_size: NA; d_call: NA; v_call: TRBV15; cdr3_nt: TGTGCCACCAGCAGTTGGGGGGCGGGACAGCCCCAGCATTTT; cdr3_aa: CATSSWGAGQPQHF
j_call: TRBJ1-3; clone_size: few; d_call: NA; v_call: TRBV6-5; cdr3_nt: TGTGCCAGCAGTTACTCTCCGGGAGTGGTTGGAAACACCATATATTTT; cdr3_aa: CASSYSPGVVGNTIYF
j_call: TRBJ2-2; clone_size: few; d_call: NA; v_call: TRBV3-1; cdr3_nt: TGTGCCAGCAGCCAGGGACGAACCGGGGAGCTGTTTTTT; cdr3_aa: CASSQGRTGELFF
j_call: TRBJ1-6; clone_size: NA; d_call: NA; v_call: TRBV6-5; cdr3_nt: TGTGCCAGCAGCAGACAGGATAATTCACCCCTCCACTTT; cdr3_aa: CASSRQDNSPLHF
j_call: TRBJ2-3; clone_size: few; d_call: TRBD2; v_call: TRBV20-1; cdr3_nt: TGCAGTGCAACCGGGACTAGGAGCACAGATACGCAGTATTTT; cdr3_aa: CSATGTRSTDTQYF
j_call: TRBJ2-5; clone_size: few; d_call: NA; v_call: TRBV27; cdr3_nt: TGTGCCAGCAGTTTATGGGGAAACCGTGTAGAGACCCAGTACTTC; cdr3_aa: CASSLWGNRVETQYF
j_call: TRBJ2-2; clone_size: NA; d_call: TRBD2; v_call: TRBV24-1; cdr3_nt: TGTGCCACCAGTGATCGGCGGGAGGGCAACACCGGGGAGCTGTTTTTT; cdr3_aa: CATSDRREGNTGELFF
j_call: TRBJ2-5; clone_size: NA; d_call: NA; v_call: TRBV5-1; cdr3_nt: TGCGCCAGCAGCTTGGCCCCATACCTCCAAGAGACCCAGTACTTC; cdr3_aa: CASSLAPYLQETQYF
j_call: TRBJ2-7; clone_size: few; d_call: TRBD2; v_call: TRBV6-5; cdr3_nt: TGTGCCAGCAGTTACGGGGGGGGCTCCTACGAGCAGTACTTC; cdr3_aa: CASSYGGGSYEQYF
j_call: TRBJ1-1; clone_size: NA; d_call: TRBD1; v_call: TRBV29-1; cdr3_nt: TGCAGCGGCGACAGGGGAGATTACACTGAAGCTTTCTTT; cdr3_aa: CSGDRGDYTEAFF
j_call: TRBJ2-7; clone_size: NA; d_call: NA; v_call: TRBV9; cdr3_nt: TGTGCCAGCAGCGTAAGTTCAAGAATGGGCGAGCAGTACTTC; cdr3_aa: CASSVSSRMGEQYF
j_call: TRBJ2-5; clone_size: NA; d_call: TRBD1; v_call: TRBV27; cdr3_nt: TGTGCCAGCAGTGGGTTTGGGACAGGAGAAGAGACCCAGTACTTC; cdr3_aa: CASSGFGTGEETQYF
j_call: TRBJ2-1; clone_size: NA; d_call: NA; v_call: TRBV13; cdr3_nt: TGTGCCAGCAGCTTTCGGCTTCGCAATGAGCAGTTCTTC; cdr3_aa: CASSFRLRNEQFF
j_call: TRBJ1-5; clone_size: many; d_call: NA; v_call: TRBV12-3/TRBV12-4; cdr3_nt: TGTGCCAGCAGCCGAGGGGGAAATCAGCCCCAGCATTTT; cdr3_aa: CASSRGGNQPQHF
j_call: TRBJ2-3; clone_size: NA; d_call: NA; v_call: TRBV4-2; cdr3_nt: TGTGCCAGCAGCCAAGTGGAGCTAGTAAGCGATACGCAGTATTTT; cdr3_aa: CASSQVELVSDTQYF
j_call: TRBJ2-6; clone_size: NA; d_call: NA; v_call: TRBV24-1; cdr3_nt: TGTGCCACGCCCGCGGCCTTTAACCACTCTGGGGCCAACGTCCTGACTTTC; cdr3_aa: CATPAAFNHSGANVLTF
j_call: TRBJ2-2; clone_size: NA; d_call: TRBD1; v_call: TRBV11-2; cdr3_nt: TGTGCCAGCAGCTTAGGGGGGACAGCCGGGGAGCTGTTTTTT; cdr3_aa: CASSLGGTAGELFF
j_call: TRBJ1-2; clone_size: NA; d_call: NA; v_call: TRBV12-3/TRBV12-4; cdr3_nt: TGTGCCAGCAGTCACACAGGGCCCAACTATGGCTACACCTTC; cdr3_aa: CASSHTGPNYGYTF
j_call: TRBJ1-2; clone_size: NA; d_call: TRBD1; v_call: TRBV4-1; cdr3_nt: TGCGCCAGCAGCCAAGTGGGACAGGGCGGGGGCTACACCTTC; cdr3_aa: CASSQVGQGGGYTF
j_call: TRBJ2-7; clone_size: NA; d_call: TRBD2; v_call: TRBV3-1; cdr3_nt: TGTGCCAGCAGCCTCACTAGCGGGAGAGTCTACGAGCAGTACTTC; cdr3_aa: CASSLTSGRVYEQYF
j_call: TRBJ2-7; clone_size: NA; d_call: TRBD2; v_call: TRBV5-1; cdr3_nt: TGCGCCAGCAGCTTTAGACTAGCGATCTCCGAGCAGTACTTC; cdr3_aa: CASSFRLAISEQYF
j_call: TRBJ1-5; clone_size: few; d_call: TRBD1; v_call: TRBV9; cdr3_nt: TGTGCCAGCAACTTTACAGGGGGCCTACAGCCCCAGCATTTT; cdr3_aa: CASNFTGGLQPQHF
j_call: TRBJ1-5; clone_size: few; d_call: NA; v_call: TRBV6-1; cdr3_nt: TGTGCCAGCAGTGGGGACCTCCGGAATCAGCCCCAGCATTTT; cdr3_aa: CASSGDLRNQPQHF
j_call: TRBJ2-7; clone_size: once; d_call: NA; v_call: TRBV20-1; cdr3_nt: TGCAGTGCTCCCGTGGCACTCCTCTACGAGCAGTACTTC; cdr3_aa: CSAPVALLYEQYF
j_call: TRBJ2-1; clone_size: NA; d_call: TRBD2; v_call: TRBV5-1; cdr3_nt: TGCGCCAGCAGCCTCTCCCCGGCTAGCGGAGCCTACAATGAGCAGTTCTTC; cdr3_aa: CASSLSPASGAYNEQFF
j_call: TRBJ1-2; clone_size: many; d_call: TRBD1; v_call: TRBV20-1; cdr3_nt: TGCAGTGCTAGCGAGTCAGACAGGGCTAACTATGGCTACACCTTC; cdr3_aa: CSASESDRANYGYTF
j_call: TRBJ1-6; clone_size: NA; d_call: TRBD1; v_call: TRBV3-1; cdr3_nt: TGTGCCAGCAGCCAAGAAGGGACAGCGTATAATTCACCCCTCCACTTT; cdr3_aa: CASSQEGTAYNSPLHF
j_call: TRBJ2-4; clone_size: NA; d_call: NA; v_call: TRBV2; cdr3_nt: TGTGCCAGCAGCCGCAGACTAATTCAGTACTTC; cdr3_aa: CASSRRLIQYF
j_call: TRBJ2-7; clone_size: few; d_call: NA; v_call: TRBV12-3/TRBV12-4; cdr3_nt: TGTGCCAGCAGTTTGAGGAACGAGCAGTACTTC; cdr3_aa: CASSLRNEQYF
j_call: TRBJ2-7; clone_size: NA; d_call: NA; v_call: TRBV13; cdr3_nt: TGTGCCAGCAGCTTACTGGGCTACGAGCAGTACTTC; cdr3_aa: CASSLLGYEQYF
j_call: TRBJ2-1; clone_size: NA; d_call: TRBD1; v_call: TRBV5-6; cdr3_nt: TGTGCCAGCAGCTTGGTGGACAGGGGAGTATACAATGAGCAGTTCTTC; cdr3_aa: CASSLVDRGVYNEQFF
j_call: TRBJ1-1; clone_size: NA; d_call: TRBD1; v_call: TRBV27; cdr3_nt: TGTGCCAGCTCTTTAGGGGGCGAGAAGACTGAAGCTTTCTTT; cdr3_aa: CASSLGGEKTEAFF
j_call: TRBJ2-7; clone_size: few; d_call: TRBD2; v_call: TRBV10-3; cdr3_nt: TGTGCCATCAGGGCAAATGTTGGGGGAGGGGAGCAGTACTTC; cdr3_aa: CAIRANVGGGEQYF
j_call: TRBJ2-1; clone_size: few; d_call: TRBD2; v_call: TRBV4-2; cdr3_nt: TGTGCCAGCAGCCAAGGTAGGGGCGGGAGGGCCCACAATGAGCAGTTCTTC; cdr3_aa: CASSQGRGGRAHNEQFF
j_call: TRBJ1-5; clone_size: few; d_call: NA; v_call: TRBV6-5; cdr3_nt: TGTGCCAGCAGGACCGAGGTCGCTGGGCAGCCCCAGCATTTT; cdr3_aa: CASRTEVAGQPQHF
j_call: TRBJ2-5; clone_size: NA; d_call: TRBD2; v_call: TRBV27; cdr3_nt: TGTGCCAGCCGCCGGTTGGGGGGGGAAGAGACCCAGTACTTC; cdr3_aa: CASRRLGGEETQYF
j_call: TRBJ1-4; clone_size: NA; d_call: TRBD1; v_call: TRBV18; cdr3_nt: TGTGCCAGCTCACCACGGGACAGCTCGGGTGAAAAACTGTTTTTT; cdr3_aa: CASSPRDSSGEKLFF
j_call: TRBJ2-7; clone_size: NA; d_call: TRBD2; v_call: TRBV27; cdr3_nt: TGTGCCAGCAGTTTCAGCGGGAAGTGGCCCTACGAGCAGTACTTC; cdr3_aa: CASSFSGKWPYEQYF
j_call: TRBJ2-4; clone_size: NA; d_call: NA; v_call: TRBV12-3/TRBV12-4; cdr3_nt: TGTGCCAGCAGCACGGGGCGGGGAGGGGGAAACATTCAGTACTTC; cdr3_aa: CASSTGRGGGNIQYF
j_call: TRBJ2-2; clone_size: once; d_call: TRBD2; v_call: TRBV6-5; cdr3_nt: TGTGCCAGCACTCGACTAGCGGGAGCCACCGGGGAGCTGTTTTTT; cdr3_aa: CASTRLAGATGELFF
j_call: TRBJ1-2; clone_size: NA; d_call: NA; v_call: TRBV4-3; cdr3_nt: TGCGCCAGCAGCCAAAATCGGATGGGCTACACCTTC; cdr3_aa: CASSQNRMGYTF
j_call: TRBJ2-1; clone_size: NA; d_call: NA; v_call: TRBV4-3; cdr3_nt: TGCGCCAGCAGCCAAGATAGGGTGAATGAGCAGTTCTTC; cdr3_aa: CASSQDRVNEQFF
j_call: TRBJ2-3; clone_size: NA; d_call: TRBD2; v_call: TRBV5-1; cdr3_nt: TGCGCCAGCAACAAGGGACTAGCGGGAGACACAGATACGCAGTATTTT; cdr3_aa: CASNKGLAGDTDTQYF
j_call: TRBJ2-1; clone_size: NA; d_call: TRBD1; v_call: TRBV6-9; cdr3_nt: TGTGCCAGCAGCCCCCGGCCGGACAGGGTTAAACGAGATGAGCAGTTCTTC; cdr3_aa: CASSPRPDRVKRDEQFF
j_call: TRBJ2-3; clone_size: few; d_call: TRBD2; v_call: TRBV7-7; cdr3_nt: TGTGCTAGCAGCTTAGGACCCTGGGCGGGAGAAGGCACAGATACGCAGTATTTT; cdr3_aa: CASSLGPWAGEGTDTQYF
j_call: TRBJ2-7; clone_size: many; d_call: TRBD2; v_call: TRBV20-1; cdr3_nt: TGCAGTGCTAGAGCGGCGGGAGTTCCCTCCTACGAGCAGTACTTC; cdr3_aa: CSARAAGVPSYEQYF
j_call: TRBJ2-1; clone_size: few; d_call: TRBD2; v_call: TRBV6-5; cdr3_nt: TGTGCCAGCAGTTACCCCATTGGGACTAGCGGGAGGGCCTACAATGAGCAGTTCTTC; cdr3_aa: CASSYPIGTSGRAYNEQFF
j_call: TRBJ1-5; clone_size: NA; d_call: NA; v_call: TRBV7-2; cdr3_nt: TGTGCCAGCAGCTTAGATGGAGACCCCCAGCATTTT; cdr3_aa: CASSLDGDPQHF
j_call: TRBJ2-5; clone_size: few; d_call: NA; v_call: TRBV18; cdr3_nt: TGTGCCAGCTCACTGGGACATTTTGAAGAGACCCAGTACTTC; cdr3_aa: CASSLGHFEETQYF
j_call: TRBJ1-1; clone_size: many; d_call: NA; v_call: TRBV6-1; cdr3_nt: TGTGCCAGCAGTGACGGGACAAGGAACACTGAAGCTTTCTTT; cdr3_aa: CASSDGTRNTEAFF